This T cell receptor (beta chain) was observed in a study of response to subunit inactivated influenza vaccine. Study results and caveats: Authors suggested seasonal influenza vaccinations each recruit few new T cells.

The V gene lost 5 bases and the J gene lost 4 bases, with 21 bases spanning the gap. Looked up from germline, CDR1 is SGHTA and CDR2 is FQGNSA. The CDR3 is 17 amino acids. Via MiXCR, TCRdb re-called the RT-PCR reads, giving one row per CDR3 protein. The profile covers 500,000 to 600,000 distinct CDR3 sequences, with less than 15% appearing a single time and around 10% taken by the ten largest. Note on this clonotype: Its antigen is unidentified.

The TCR comes from a man in his fifties or sixties who received an inactivated influenza vaccine. This specimen consisted of PBMCs from blood, obtained about 11 days after vaccination. The chain joins TRBV7-2 to TRBJ1-3; no clear D gene. The CDR3 region is CASSRSTIKGKGNTIYF. CDR3 sequence (DNA): TGTGCCAGCAGCCGTTCTACAATTAAGGGAAAAGGAAACACCATATATTTT.